Sequencing of this T cell receptor beta chain was carried out in a study of CD8 T cells in ankylosing spondylitis. V lost 3 bases to trimming and J lost 1 base, with 12 bases between them. The V gene's germline CDR1 is SGHTA and CDR2 FQGNSA. The CDR3 has 15 residues. Scientists made TCR beta libraries using quantitative 5'-RACE with molecular barcodes. TCRdb re-called the 5' RACE reads through MiXCR, storing one row per CDR3 protein. Counted here are approximately 250,000 distinct CDR3 sequences, over 9.5% occurring once; the ten biggest clones make up 2% to 3%. On this clonotype: Its antigen is not known.

Study-wide results and limits: Characteristic, it appeared, of ankylosing spondylitis blood was a TCR beta motif of eight highly homologous variants.

The sequence was obtained from a male donor with ankylosing spondylitis or in good health (not recorded which). The source material was blood, either unsorted or a sorted T cell fraction (not recorded which). This chain links TRBV7-2 with TRBJ1-1; perhaps TRBD1 as D (6 bases). The CDR3 nucleotides read TGTGCCAGCAGCTTGGCCCGGGACAAGAACACTGAAGCTTTCTTT. Its protein product is CASSLARDKNTEAFF. The whole variable domain, remainder taken from reference TRBV7-2 and TRBJ1-1, is GAGVSQSPSNKVTEKGKDVELRCDPISGHTALYWYRQSLGQGLEFLIYFQGNSAPDKSGLPSDRFSAERTGGSVSTLTIQRTQQEDSAVYLCASSLARDKNTEAFFGQGTRLTVV.